The 15 T cell receptor beta chains below all came from one sample that was sequenced in a study of identical twins. From the 5' RACE reads, TCRdb called clonotypes with MiXCR, one entry per CDR3 protein. Of 200,000 to 250,000 distinct CDR3 sequences listed, roughly 7.5% are singletons. These data are also associated with another study on yellow fever vaccine responses in identical twins.

The sequenced material came from memory (CD45RO+) T cells sorted from blood. Receptors originate from a woman aged 18-29 years in good health.

This clonotype was detected a few times. CDR3 nucleotide sequence: TGCGCCAGCAGGTCCGGGACTATAGCCACCGGGGAGCTGTTTTTT. Translated, it gives CASRSGTIATGELFF. V gene TRBV10-1 combines with J gene TRBJ2-2; 7 nucleotides align to TRBD2. V gave up 6 bases and J gave up 4 bases; unmatched junction bases: 8. The germline V gene has CDR1 WNHNN and CDR2 SYGVQD (reference sequence). This CDR3 has 15 residues.

This clonotype came up many times. The V and J genes are TRBV4-1 and TRBJ2-5, with D possibly being TRBD1 (5 bases). Germline V gives CDR1 MGHRA, CDR2 YSYEKL. V lost 0 bases, J lost 5 bases, and 13 bases lay in between. CDR3 length: 15 amino acids. CDR3 sequence: CASSQDGADGETQYF. CDR3 in DNA: TGCGCCAGCAGCCAAGATGGGGCGGATGGGGAGACCCAGTACTTC.

This clonotype was counted at least ten times. This sequence joins TRBV21-1 and TRBJ1-5. TRBV21-1 is described as a pseudogene. The CDR3 length is 17 residues. The CDR3 nucleotides are TGTGCCAGCACACAATTTAAGAACATCATCTACTATCAGCCCCAGCATTTT. This translates into CASTQFKNIIYYQPQHF.

This clonotype was observed at least ten times. The chain has TRBV20-1 and TRBJ2-5; the D is unclear. V lost 5 bases to trimming and J lost 7 bases, with 11 bases between them. Germline V gene lookup returns CDR1 DFQATT and CDR2 SNEGSKA (reference sequence). This CDR3 has 11 amino acids. The CDR3 spells CSAPSPATQYF. The CDR3 DNA follows: TGCAGTGCTCCCTCGCCGGCGACCCAGTACTTC.

In its sample, this clonotype was seen a few times. The chain carries TRBV3-1 and TRBJ2-1; 14 nucleotides align to TRBD2. CDR3 length equals 19 residues. V lost 5 bases and J lost 0; bases outside the gene matches: 9. Germline CDR1 LGHDT, CDR2 YNNKEL (reference sequence). As DNA, the CDR3 is TGTGCCAGCAGCTTGACTAGCGGGAGGGCCTCCTACTCCTACAATGAGCAGTTCTTC. It encodes CASSLTSGRASYSYNEQFF.

V and J are TRBV30 and TRBJ1-1; tentatively, D is TRBD1 (5 bases). The CDR3 covers 18 residues. Between the trimmed V and J ends, which lost 1 base and 2 bases, there was a span of 23 bases. Germline-derived CDR1 and CDR2 are GTSNPN and SVGIG (reference sequence). Here the CDR3 reads CAWSDEGRGRYLNTEAFF. The CDR3 bases are TGTGCCTGGAGTGACGAGGGGCGGGGAAGATACCTAAACACTGAAGCTTTCTTT.

There are a few counts of this clonotype. The chain joins TRBV10-3 to TRBJ2-7, with 12 positions matching TRBD1. This CDR3 has 15 residues. The J segment lost 4 bases and the V segment lost 6 bases, leaving 7 bases of the junction unmatched. Germline V gene sequence: CDR1 ENHRY, CDR2 SYGVKD. CDR3 protein: CAISAGQGAGYEQYF. The CDR3 DNA reads TGTGCCATCAGCGCGGGACAGGGGGCAGGGTACGAGCAGTACTTC.

This clonotype was recorded a few times. The J gene is TRBJ1-5, the V gene TRBV6-2 or TRBV6-3, with D unresolved. Germline V gene data show CDR1 as MNHEY and CDR2 as SVGEGT. CDR3 length: 14 amino acids. V shed 2 bases and J shed 5 bases, with 10 bases lying between them. This chain's CDR3 is CASSYLGVYQPQHF. The CDR3 DNA is TGTGCCAGCAGTTACCTCGGGGTCTATCAGCCCCAGCATTTT.

This clonotype was seen at least ten times. This chain uses TRBV20-1 with TRBJ2-5; D not certain. The V end was cut by 5 bases, the J end by 1 base, with 8 bases between. CDR3 length: 12 amino acids. The germline gives CDR1 DFQATT, CDR2 SNEGSKA (reference sequence). The CDR3 region is CSAGVIQETQYF. Written as DNA, the CDR3 is TGCAGTGCTGGGGTGATCCAAGAGACCCAGTACTTC.

This clonotype was counted ten times or more. In nucleotides, the CDR3 is TGTGCCAGCAGCATAAACAGGGGAGACGAGCAGTACTTC. Translating it yields CASSINRGDEQYF. The chain carries TRBV7-6 and TRBJ2-7; TRBD1 matches at 7 bases. Germline loops: CDR1 SGHVS, CDR2 FNYEAQ. The CDR3 has 13 residues. V gave up 5 bases and J gave up 5 bases; unmatched junction bases: 6. The full variable domain, with the rest looked up from reference TRBV7-6 and TRBJ2-7, is GAGVSQSPRYKVTKRGQDVALRCDPISGHVSLYWYRQALGQGPEFLTYFNYEAQQDKSGLPNDRFSAERPEGSISTLTIQRTEQRDSAMYRCASSINRGDEQYFGPGTRLTVT.

This clonotype was seen only a few times. The chain recombines TRBV4-3 with TRBJ2-1; 7 nucleotides line up with TRBD2. V shed 0 bases and J 7 bases; nucleotides not matched to a gene: 12. The CDR3 covers 17 residues. Per the germline V gene, CDR1 is LGHNA and CDR2 is YSLEER. The CDR3 coding sequence is TGCGCCAGCAGCCAAGATCTACGGGCGGGAGCCGCGAATGAGCAGTTCTTC. This translates into CASSQDLRAGAANEQFF.

This clonotype occurred a few times. The CDR3 DNA is TGTGCCAGCACTACGAAAGGACAGGGGGTGTACGAGCAGTACTTC. Its protein is CASTTKGQGVYEQYF. The chain is built from TRBV12-3 or TRBV12-4 and TRBJ2-7, with 10 bases lining up with TRBD1. This CDR3 has 15 amino acids. The junction had 10 bases not matched to a gene; V was cut back by 7 bases and J by 4 bases.

The J gene is TRBJ2-1, the V gene TRBV6-5; 11 nucleotides match TRBD2. CDR3 size: 14 residues. CDR1 and CDR2 (germline): MNHEY, SVGAGI. Trimming at V came to 7 bases and at J to 5 bases, leaving 4 bases not matched to a gene. The CDR3 region is CASIKTSGNNEQFF. CDR3 nucleotide sequence: TGTGCCAGCATTAAGACTAGCGGGAACAATGAGCAGTTCTTC.

This clonotype was counted between two and nine times. The genes are TRBV29-1 and TRBJ2-6, with 8 positions matching TRBD1. Germline V gives CDR1 SQVTM, CDR2 ANQGSEA. The ends lost 4 bases at V and 0 bases at J; junction bases unmatched: 8. CDR3 length: 17 amino acids. As DNA, the CDR3 is TGCAGCGTTGCTCAGGGGGCCTCCTCCTCTGGGGCCAACGTCCTGACTTTC. It codes for CSVAQGASSSGANVLTF.

This clonotype was seen only a few times. The chain joins TRBV10-3 to TRBJ2-3; D gene unclear. CDR1 and CDR2 (germline): ENHRY, SYGVKD. This CDR3 spans 11 amino acids. V lost 4 bases and J 5 bases, leaving 4 bases between the germline ends. As DNA, the CDR3 is TGTGCCATCAGTGGTCAAGATACGCAGTATTTT. It specifies CAISGQDTQYF.